Presented here are 6 T cell receptor beta chains from one specimen sequenced in a study of shared clonotypes between healthy human individuals (dated by TCRdb to between 2020 and 2021). Libraries came from the immunoSEQ multiplex PCR assay. Not all clones reach the TCRdb copy of this immuneACCESS table, which keeps in-frame sequences only. Checked studies attribute under half of the gap to unresolved V genes and leave the rest unexplained. In all, the sample holds more than 450,000 clones, and 60% to 85% of those were seen once. The ten biggest clones cover over 10% of the sample. The material sequenced was PBMCs. All receptors come from a woman in her 40s in good health. Some clones in this sample may be carry-over from other donors' samples.

V usage is TRBV4-1 and J usage is TRBJ1-2; D unresolved. CDR1 MGHRA and CDR2 YSYEKL come from the germline V gene. This CDR3 contains 12 residues. V was cut by 3 bases and J by 8 bases, with 10 bases left in between. CDR3 in amino acids: CASSHRTRGYTF. The DNA of the CDR3 is TGCGCCAGCAGCCACCGCACGAGGGGCTACACCTTC.

A note on this clone: Other DNA sequences of this sample code for an identical CDR3. The V call is TRBV18, the J call TRBJ1-5; weak D call: TRBD1 (5 bases). Trimming cost V 6 bases and J 0 bases, with 9 bases left between them. Per the germline V gene, CDR1 is KGHSH and CDR2 is LQKENI. The CDR3 covers 14 residues. The CDR3 loop reads CASSPGNSNQPQHF. DNA of the CDR3: TGTGCCAGCTCCCCAGGGAATAGCAATCAGCCCCAGCATTTT.

This rearrangement joins TRBV6-5 to TRBJ2-7; tentative D call: TRBD2 (5 bases). Trimming cost V 6 bases and J 0 bases, with 15 bases left between them. The germline V gene has CDR1 MNHEY and CDR2 SVGAGI. CDR3 length equals 15 residues. The CDR3 DNA follows: TGTGCCAGCAGCCGCAGCGGTTCCGGCTCCTACGAGCAGTACTTC. Translated, it gives CASSRSGSGSYEQYF.

The V gene is TRBV28, the J gene TRBJ2-4; no clear D gene. The CDR3 has 14 residues. CDR1 is MDHEN and CDR2 is SYDVKM in the germline V gene. The ends were cut back, 10 bases at V and 1 base at J, with 14 bases in the middle. In DNA form, the CDR3 reads TGTGCCACCTACCCCGACGTCGCCAAAAACATTCAGTACTTC. It yields the protein CATYPDVAKNIQYF.

The chain is built from TRBV2 and TRBJ1-1; D ambiguous. This CDR3 has 14 residues. The germline V and J ends were trimmed by 6 bases and 0 bases, with 11 bases remaining between them. The germline CDR1 and CDR2 sequences are SNHLY and FYNNEI. The CDR3 DNA sequence: TGTGCCAGCAGCGGCGACGGTATGAACACTGAAGCTTTCTTT. Its translation is CASSGDGMNTEAFF.

This clone was observed once. The chain couples TRBV7-9 to TRBJ2-3; D ambiguous. This CDR3 has 14 amino acids. Germline CDR1 and CDR2: SEHNR and FQNEAQ (reference sequence). V was trimmed by 2 bases and J by 0 bases, leaving 6 bases between them. CDR3 coding DNA: TGTGCCAGCAGCTTAAGGGAAAGCACAGATACGCAGTATTTT. Protein product: CASSLRESTDTQYF.